The 17 T cell receptor beta chains listed next were all sequenced from one sample in a study of human T cells and chemical hapten exposure. Individual cDNA molecules (in the library) carried attached unique molecular identifiers. MiXCR, applied by TCRdb to the reads, yields one record per CDR3 protein. The sample carries about 120,000 distinct CDR3 sequences, over 7% recorded once. The total RNA was obtained from whole blood that was not fractionated. Source material: whole blood. These receptors were taken from a human donor in good health. Some clones in this sample may be carry-over from other donors' samples.

By share of the sample, this clonotype is medium-sized. The chain is built from TRBV27 and TRBJ1-4; possibly TRBD1 for D (5 bases). The CDR3 is made up of 14 amino acids. V was shortened by 6 bases and J by 4 bases, with 12 bases between the two germline ends. Germline loops: CDR1 MNHEY, CDR2 SMNVEV (reference sequence). CDR3 sequence (DNA): TGTGCCAGCAGCTCCGACAGAAGTAATGAAAAACTGTTTTTT. This sequence encodes CASSSDRSNEKLFF.

Many counts were recorded for this clonotype. The chain uses TRBV18 and TRBJ1-2; D not resolved. V was clipped by 3 bases and J by 6 bases, with 8 bases between them. There are 12 residues in the CDR3. The germline V gene has CDR1 KGHSH and CDR2 LQKENI. The CDR3 loop is CASSPYPDGYTF. CDR3 sequence (DNA): TGTGCCAGCTCACCGTACCCGGATGGCTACACCTTC. Full variable domain (missing parts from reference TRBV18 and TRBJ1-2): NAGVMQNPRHLVRRRGQEARLRCSPMKGHSHVYWYRQLPEEGLKFMVYLQKENIIDESGMPKERFSAEFPKEGPSILRIQQVVRGDSAAYFCASSPYPDGYTFGSGTRLTVV.

This clonotype turned up a few times. The chain links TRBV7-9 to TRBJ2-7; 13 bases line up with TRBD2. With 3 bases clipped from V and 6 bases from J, the junction kept 11 bases outside the gene matches. Germline lookup yields CDR1 SEHNR and CDR2 FQNEAQ (reference sequence). CDR3 length equals 17 residues. For the CDR3, the DNA is TGTGCCAGCAGCTTGGCCCTGGGACTAGCGGGGATACGCGAGCAGTACTTC. Protein sequence: CASSLALGLAGIREQYF.

This clonotype was seen a handful of times. The chain combines TRBV12-3 or TRBV12-4 with TRBJ2-1; TRBD1 or TRBD2 may be the D gene (6 bases each). The CDR3 runs to 16 residues. Trimming left V 7 bases short and J 3 bases short, with 19 bases between. The CDR3 sequence is CASTPMPGAYYNEQFF. CDR3 sequence (DNA): TGTGCCAGCACCCCCATGCCGGGGGCTTACTACAATGAGCAGTTCTTC.

This clonotype was counted a few times. DNA of the CDR3: TGCGCCAGCAGCATGGGACAGGGGGGAAGAAATGAGCAGTTCTTC. It is translated as CASSMGQGGRNEQFF. V usage is TRBV5-1 and J usage is TRBJ2-1; the match to TRBD1 covers 11 bases. Per germline, CDR1 SGHRS and CDR2 YFSETQ. With V trimmed by 4 bases and J by 7 bases, 7 bases remained unmatched. The CDR3 runs to 15 residues.

The CDR3 DNA follows: TGTGCCAGCGGACAAAACCATGAGCAGTTCTTC. Translated, it gives CASGQNHEQFF. This rearrangement joins TRBV6-2 or TRBV6-3 to TRBJ2-1, with D possibly TRBD1 on 5 matching bases. CDR1 and CDR2 (germline): MNHEY, SVGEGT. This CDR3 comprises 11 residues. Trimming left V 8 bases short and J 8 bases short, with 10 bases between.

V gene TRBV3-1 combines with J gene TRBJ2-1; a possible D gene is TRBD2 (6 bases). The CDR3 totals 21 residues. The germline CDR1 and CDR2 sequences are LGHDT and YNNKEL (reference sequence). Trimming cost V 0 bases and J 0 bases, with 24 bases left between them. The CDR3, as DNA: TGTGCCAGCAGCCAAGATACAATGGCGGGGCGGGGCGAGAGCTCCTACAATGAGCAGTTCTTC. This translates into CASSQDTMAGRGESSYNEQFF.

V is TRBV28 and J is TRBJ2-5; possible D gene TRBD1, 6 bases. The CDR3 covers 14 residues. Germline V lookup: CDR1 MDHEN, CDR2 SYDVKM. Trimming pared 4 bases from V and 9 bases from J, leaving 18 bases between. CDR3 in amino acids: CASSWGTSVVSQYF. In nucleotides, the CDR3 is TGTGCCAGCAGTTGGGGGACATCCGTGGTTTCCCAGTACTTC.

This clonotype occurred a few times. V gene TRBV5-1 combines with J gene TRBJ2-1; 10 positions agree with TRBD2. The CDR3 covers 17 residues. CDR1 and CDR2 from the germline V gene are SGHRS and YFSETQ. V lost 4 bases to trimming and J lost 0 bases; unmatched junction nucleotides: 7. For the CDR3, the DNA is TGCGCCAGCAGCCCACGACTAGCGGGTGTCTCCTACAATGAGCAGTTCTTC. Its protein is CASSPRLAGVSYNEQFF.

This clonotype occurred a few times. J is TRBJ2-7 and V is TRBV27, with 9 bases identical to TRBD2. With V trimmed by 5 bases and J by 3 bases, 14 bases remained unmatched. This CDR3 contains 17 residues. In germline, CDR1 is MNHEY, CDR2 SMNVEV (reference sequence). The CDR3 sequence: CASSPRQEGSGSYEQYF. In nucleotides, the CDR3 is TGTGCCAGCAGTCCCAGACAGGAGGGTAGCGGGAGCTACGAGCAGTACTTC.

Ten or more counts support this clonotype. The chain is built from TRBV29-1 and TRBJ2-2; no reliable D call. Per germline, CDR1 SQVTM and CDR2 ANQGSEA. Trimming removed 6 bases at V and 5 bases at J, with 10 bases between. This CDR3 comprises 12 residues. The CDR3 DNA is TGCAGCGTGGCAAGGGTTACCGGGGAGCTGTTTTTT. It yields the protein CSVARVTGELFF.

The chain is built from TRBV12-3 or TRBV12-4 and TRBJ1-3; 9 bases are a match to TRBD1. The CDR3 extends over 19 amino acids. V trimming: 4 bases; J trimming: 0 bases; junction bases outside the gene matches: 13. The CDR3 is CASSSPGQGGLSSGNTIYF. CDR3 DNA sequence: TGTGCCAGCAGTTCCCCGGGACAGGGCGGCTTGTCCTCTGGAAACACCATATATTTT.

Many counts were recorded for this clonotype. The V gene is TRBV7-3, the J gene TRBJ1-3; tentative D call: TRBD1 (5 bases). The CDR3 extends over 15 amino acids. Germline V lookup: CDR1 SGHTA, CDR2 FQGTGA. V was trimmed by 5 bases and J by 1 base, leaving 12 bases between them. CDR3 protein: CASSQGRTSGNTIYF. The DNA of the CDR3 is TGTGCCAGCAGCCAAGGACGGACATCTGGAAACACCATATATTTT.

This clonotype was picked up many times. The chain carries TRBV12-3 or TRBV12-4 and TRBJ1-2; possibly TRBD1 for D (5 bases). The CDR3 loop spans 14 amino acids. Trimming removed 5 bases at V and 4 bases at J, with 14 bases between. CDR3 in amino acids: CASSIKGDLYGYTF. In DNA, the CDR3 is TGTGCCAGCAGTATAAAAGGGGACCTCTATGGCTACACCTTC.

This clonotype was seen ten or more times. The rearrangement joins TRBV19 to TRBJ2-6; no definite D call. The germline V gene has CDR1 LNHDA and CDR2 SQIVND (reference sequence). Trimming removed 0 bases at V and 0 bases at J, with 9 bases between. The CDR3 has 17 amino acids. In DNA form, the CDR3 reads TGTGCCAGTAGTATAGATCAATCGCTCTCTGGGGCCAACGTCCTGACTTTC. Its translation is CASSIDQSLSGANVLTF.

This clonotype was observed a handful of times. The gene calls are TRBV11-2 and TRBJ1-3; D is unresolved. The CDR3 consists of 17 residues. Trimming left V 1 base short and J 0 bases short, with 13 bases between. CDR1 is SGHAT, CDR2 FQNNGV, per germline. The DNA of the CDR3 is TGTGCCAGCAGCTTAGGAGCAGGACGAAACTCTGGAAACACCATATATTTT. Residues: CASSLGAGRNSGNTIYF.

In its sample, this clonotype was seen a few times. The V call is TRBV2, the J call TRBJ2-1; D gene ambiguous. This CDR3 has 15 residues. Deletions cut 3 bases from V and 0 bases from J, with 9 bases between. CDR1 is SNHLY, CDR2 FYNNEI, per germline. The CDR3 loop is CASSEGKSSYNEQFF. As DNA, the CDR3 is TGTGCCAGCAGTGAGGGCAAGAGCTCCTACAATGAGCAGTTCTTC.